These 5 T cell receptor beta chains were all obtained from the same sample, sequenced in a study of T cell clusters in autoimmune cytopenias. TRB was amplified from around 0.25 ug of peripheral blood genomic DNA per sample. TRB was amplified by touch-down multiplex PCR, primer pools A and B combined. TCRdb derives one entry per CDR3 protein from the multiplex PCR reads, leaving out DNA. The clone table shows some 12,000 distinct CDR3 sequences, with the ten largest holding 3% to 3.5%. Sequences were obtained from peripheral blood. Source of these receptors: a human donor with an autoimmune cytopenia or autoimmune hepatitis (not recorded which).

By frequency, this clonotype registers medium-sized. This chain uses TRBV30 with TRBJ1-2; no DNA is available, so the TRBD1 call from TCRdb remains unchecked. The CDR3 extends over 14 amino acids. The germline V gene encodes CDR1 GTSNPN and CDR2 SVGIG (reference sequence). This CDR3 is CAWSVPEGAFGYTF.

According to its frequency, this clonotype is medium-sized. The rearrangement links TRBV15 to TRBJ2-1. This CDR3 has 15 residues. CDR1 is LNHNV and CDR2 is YYDKDF in the germline V gene (reference sequence). CDR3 in amino acids: CATSRGQGSYNEQFF.

The chain combines TRBV18 with TRBJ1-1; the D gene TCRdb calls, TRBD1, cannot be checked with no DNA. Per germline, CDR1 KGHSH and CDR2 LQKENI. The length of the CDR3 is 15 residues. Here the CDR3 reads CASSPRQGAYTEAFF.

The CDR3 spells CASSLEGEDYGYTF. This chain links TRBV5-4 with TRBJ1-2; with no DNA, the TCRdb D assignment of TRBD1 cannot be verified. Germline V gives CDR1 SGHNT, CDR2 YYREEE (reference sequence). The CDR3 covers 14 residues.

The V call is TRBV12-3 or TRBV12-4, the J call TRBJ1-6; checking the TCRdb D call of TRBD1 is not possible without DNA. The CDR3 sequence is 16 residues long. The CDR3 is CASSFDRVDYNSPLHF.